The 21 T cell receptor beta chains presented below share a single source sample, sequenced in a study of OX40 agonist ivuxolimab in advanced cancers. Repertoires were generated with immunoSEQ multiplex PCR, while TCRdb's copy carries only in-frame clones and drops some. The profile shows about 77,000 clones, 65% to 85% of them singletons. This specimen was CD4+ or CD8+ T cells sorted from blood, taken in a trial of the OX40 agonist ivuxolimab. All receptors come from an adult with an advanced solid tumor such as melanoma, head and neck, liver or kidney cancer.

Note on this clone: Its ends do not fully match the called genes, so a read error is possible. The rearrangement joins TRBV10-3 to TRBJ1-2, with a possible D match to TRBD1 (5 bases). CDR3 size: 16 residues. Germline V CDR1 and CDR2: ENHRY, SYGVKD. This CDR3 reads CASSETPGGGNYGYTF. The CDR3, as DNA: TGTGCCAGCAGTGAAACCCCGGGGGGGGGAAACTATGGCTACACCTTC.

The CDR3 loop is CASSYGPLNYGYTF. Written as DNA, the CDR3 is TGTGCCAGCAGTTACGGCCCGCTTAACTATGGCTACACCTTC. The chain recombines TRBV6-5 with TRBJ1-2; no firm D call. CDR3 size: 14 residues. The V end lost 2 bases, the J end lost 1 base, and 8 bases lay between the germline ends. Germline assignment: CDR1 MNHEY and CDR2 SVGAGI.

This clone is a singleton in its sample. The CDR3 loop is CATSRDRGEETQYF. The CDR3 DNA follows: TGTGCCACCAGCAGGGACAGGGGGGAAGAGACCCAGTACTTC. The chain uses TRBV15 and TRBJ2-5; TRBD1 aligns across 10 bases. V shed 3 bases and J 3 bases; nucleotides not matched to a gene: 1. From germline, CDR1 is LNHNV and CDR2 YYDKDF (reference sequence). CDR3 length: 14 amino acids.

About this clone: Other DNA sequences of this sample code for an identical CDR3. The chain recombines TRBV29-1 with TRBJ1-2; TRBD1 aligns across 8 bases. Trimming took 7 bases from V and 2 from J; bases not matched to a gene: 3. The germline V gene has CDR1 SQVTM and CDR2 ANQGSEA. This CDR3 is built from 12 residues. The CDR3 is CSAGQGNYGYTF. CDR3 DNA sequence: TGCAGCGCCGGACAGGGAAACTATGGCTACACCTTC.

The V call is TRBV5-1, the J call TRBJ2-3; D may be TRBD1 (6 bases). The CDR3 loop spans 14 amino acids. Germline CDR1 is SGHRS and CDR2 is YFSETQ. Trimming pared 0 bases from V and 6 bases from J, leaving 11 bases between. CDR3 in amino acids: CASSLAVRGDTQYF. CDR3 coding DNA: TGCGCCAGCAGCTTGGCCGTCAGGGGTGATACGCAGTATTTT.

This clone showed up just a few times. The chain's CDR3 is CASSFSGRPSNEQYF. The CDR3 DNA sequence: TGTGCCAGCAGCTTTAGCGGGAGGCCCTCTAACGAGCAGTACTTC. The rearrangement joins TRBV7-9 to TRBJ2-7; 10 bases align to TRBD2. The CDR3 is 15 amino acids. Germline lookup yields CDR1 SEHNR and CDR2 FQNEAQ (reference sequence). V shed 3 bases and J 5 bases; nucleotides not matched to a gene: 7.

This chain connects TRBV4-1 to TRBJ1-2; the D gene is possibly TRBD1 (5 bases). The germline CDR1 and CDR2 sequences are MGHRA and YSYEKL. The CDR3 has 16 amino acids. Deletions cut 1 base from V and 4 bases from J, with 16 bases between. The CDR3 is CASSQGFRQNSYGYTF. The DNA of the CDR3 is TGCGCCAGCAGCCAAGGGTTCCGACAGAATTCCTATGGCTACACCTTC.

The V gene is TRBV28, the J gene TRBJ1-4, with a weak D call TRBD1 (5 bases). Trimming stripped 4 bases from V and 0 bases from J, with 6 bases between. Per germline, CDR1 MDHEN and CDR2 SYDVKM. The CDR3 is 14 amino acids. The CDR3 DNA is TGTGCCAGCAGTTGGGGGTCAACTAATGAAAAACTGTTTTTT. Translated: CASSWGSTNEKLFF.

The V gene is TRBV7-9, the J gene TRBJ2-1; D may be TRBD2 (6 bases). The length of the CDR3 is 15 residues. Trimming shortened V by 2 bases and J by 4 bases, and 12 bases separated the two germline ends. Germline loops: CDR1 SEHNR, CDR2 FQNEAQ (reference sequence). The CDR3 sequence: CASSLRSGTYNEQFF. The CDR3, as DNA: TGTGCCAGCAGCTTACGTAGCGGAACTTACAATGAGCAGTTCTTC.

V gene TRBV27 combines with J gene TRBJ2-2; 11 positions match TRBD1. V shed 10 bases, J shed 6 bases, and the junction held 7 bases outside the gene matches. The CDR3 has 14 amino acids. CDR1 is MNHEY and CDR2 is SMNVEV in the germline V gene (reference sequence). The CDR3 sequence is CATGLGQGAGELFF. The CDR3 DNA reads as TGTGCCACAGGCCTGGGACAGGGGGCCGGGGAGCTGTTTTTT.

As to this clone: Sequence at one end of the junction differs from germline and may be a read error. The chain uses TRBV19 and TRBJ1-1; no clear D gene. There are 12 residues in the CDR3. CDR1 and CDR2 from the germline V gene are LNHDA and SQIVND (reference sequence). CDR3 DNA sequence: TGCATAACCATTTCGGGAGTAGGTTTGGCTTTCTTT. The encoded protein is CITISGVGLAFF.

The chain combines TRBV14 with TRBJ1-6; D not resolved. Germline CDR1 is SGHDN and CDR2 is FVKESK. V shed 0 bases and J shed 9 bases, with 12 bases lying between them. This CDR3 is built from 15 residues. The CDR3 region is CASSQERTPGSPLHF. The CDR3 DNA reads TGTGCCAGCAGCCAAGAGCGTACGCCAGGTTCACCCCTCCACTTT.

The CDR3 coding sequence is TGCAGCGTTGACCCCGGGTCTCAAGAGACCCAGTACTTC. It codes for CSVDPGSQETQYF. The V and J genes are TRBV29-1 and TRBJ2-5, with D unclear. The CDR3 loop spans 13 amino acids. The germline CDR1 and CDR2 sequences are SQVTM and ANQGSEA. The V end lost 3 bases, the J end lost 2 bases, and 10 bases lay between the germline ends.

The J gene is TRBJ2-1, the V gene TRBV9; D gene uncertain. Per the germline V gene, CDR1 is SGDLS and CDR2 is YYNGEE. Trimming removed 0 bases at V and 4 bases at J, with 11 bases between. The CDR3 is 15 residues long. CDR3 sequence (DNA): TGTGCCAGCAGCGTAGGAAGGGCCGATTACAATGAGCAGTTCTTC. Translating it yields CASSVGRADYNEQFF.

V is TRBV11-3 and J is TRBJ2-3; 12 nucleotides align to TRBD1. V was clipped by 5 bases and J by 6 bases; unmatched bases: 3. Germline V gene lookup returns CDR1 SGHNT and CDR2 YENEEA. This CDR3 has 14 residues. The CDR3 coding sequence is TGTGCCAGCAGCCCGGGACAGGGGGCGGATACGCAGTATTTT. Translating gives CASSPGQGADTQYF.

The genes are TRBV25-1 and TRBJ2-3, with TRBD2 identical over 10 bases. The germline V gene has CDR1 MGHDK and CDR2 SYGVNS. V lost 8 bases and J lost 4; bases outside the gene matches: 6. The CDR3 covers 14 residues. The CDR3 sequence is CASVPGTSADTQYF. The CDR3 DNA reads as TGTGCCAGCGTCCCCGGGACTAGCGCAGATACGCAGTATTTT.

Concerning this clone: Sequence at one end of the junction differs from germline and may be a read error. The genes are TRBV7-3 and TRBJ2-3; 7 bases are a match to TRBD1. The CDR3 covers 15 residues. Germline CDR1 SGHTA, CDR2 FQGTGA. In DNA form, the CDR3 reads TGCGCCAGCAGCCCTGAGGGACAGCCTAGGGATACGCAGTATTTT. Translated, it gives CASSPEGQPRDTQYF.

The chain joins TRBV5-1 to TRBJ1-4, with 9 positions matching TRBD1. This CDR3 comprises 14 residues. V was clipped by 0 bases and J by 8 bases; unmatched bases: 2. From germline, CDR1 is SGHRS and CDR2 YFSETQ. CDR3 region: CASSLGQGDEKLFF. The CDR3 nucleotides are TGCGCCAGCAGCTTGGGACAGGGGGACGAAAAACTGTTTTTT. Using reference TRBV5-1 and TRBJ1-4 for the parts outside the CDR3, the full variable domain is KAGVTQTPRYLIKTRGQQVTLSCSPISGHRSVSWYQQTPGQGLQFLFEYFSETQRNKGNFPGRFSGRQFSNSRSEMNVSTLELGDSALYLCASSLGQGDEKLFFGSGTQLSVL.

The chain combines TRBV27 with TRBJ2-3; possibly TRBD2 for D (5 bases). Germline CDR1 reads MNHEY; CDR2 reads SMNVEV (reference sequence). The CDR3 consists of 13 residues. The ends were cut back, 2 bases at V and 4 bases at J, with 7 bases in the middle. CDR3 loop: CASSLISADTQYF. For the CDR3, the DNA is TGTGCCAGCAGTTTAATTAGCGCAGATACGCAGTATTTT.

This chain links TRBV6-5 with TRBJ2-1; 10 nucleotides align to TRBD2. CDR1 is MNHEY, CDR2 SVGAGI, per germline. The CDR3 is 16 amino acids. V shed 4 bases and J 10 bases; nucleotides not matched to a gene: 13. CDR3 coding DNA: TGTGCCAGCAGTTCACGATGGGGAGCGGGAGGGGAAGAGCAGTTCTTC. Translated: CASSSRWGAGGEEQFF.

The chain uses TRBV27 and TRBJ2-5; TRBD1 is a possible D gene (5 bases). The germline V gene encodes CDR1 MNHEY and CDR2 SMNVEV (reference sequence). Trimming took 5 bases from V and 1 from J, leaving 11 bases between them. This CDR3 has 14 amino acids. This CDR3 is CASSPLGLQETQYF. DNA of the CDR3: TGTGCCAGCAGTCCGTTGGGGCTCCAAGAGACCCAGTACTTC.